Given below is one T cell receptor (beta chain) in context. The antigen remains undetermined. The source of the sample is a study of graft-versus-host responses after intestinal transplantation. Study-wide background: Isolated intestinal, liver-intestinal, or multivisceral transplants were what recipients had.

V lost 0 bases and J lost 13, with 11 bases in between. This CDR3 comprises 12 residues. Germline CDR1 is MNHEY and CDR2 is SVGAGI. Data came from immunoSEQ multiplex PCR; TCRdb stores just in-frame clones and leaves some out. The data hold some 90,000 clones, with 82% observed a single time. Overall study findings and caveats: GvH clonotypes were identified within recipient marrow, with a subset emerging first in ileum or blood. Where graft-donor T cell macrochimerism was present, patients had high graft-versus-host to host-versus-graft clonal ratios in allografts.

The sample consisted of unstimulated CD4+ T cells sorted from spleen or lymph node cells, taken before intestinal transplant. The rearrangement joins TRBV6-5 to TRBJ2-3; TRBD2 might be the D (5 bases). The sequence came from a human donor who received an intestinal transplant. CDR3 residues: CASSYSFASKYF. CDR3 DNA: TGTGCCAGCAGTTACTCGTTTGCTAGCAAGTATTTT.